These 22 T cell receptor beta chains came from one sample sequenced in a study of graft-versus-host responses after intestinal transplantation. Their cognate antigens are unknown. Clones were sequenced by immunoSEQ multiplex PCR, and TCRdb holds only the in-frame ones, with some missing. The table has over 75,000 clones, about 89% seen once. Sequenced here: unstimulated CD4+ T cells sorted from spleen or lymph node cells, sampled before intestinal transplant. These receptors originate from a human donor who received an intestinal transplant.

This sequence joins TRBV2 and TRBJ2-2, with a possible D match to TRBD2 (5 bases). The CDR3 length is 15 residues. V lost 5 bases and J 4 bases, leaving 14 bases between the germline ends. Germline assignment: CDR1 SNHLY and CDR2 FYNNEI. CDR3 sequence (DNA): TGTGCCAGCAGTCTACTAGACTGGGGCACCGGGGAGCTGTTTTTT. This translates into CASSLLDWGTGELFF. The full variable domain, completed using reference TRBV2 and TRBJ2-2, is EPEVTQTPSHQVTQMGQEVILRCVPISNHLYFYWYRQILGQKVEFLVSFYNNEISEKSEIFDDQFSVERPDGSNFTLKIRSTKLEDSAMYFCASSLLDWGTGELFFGEGSRLTVL.

The rearrangement uses TRBV30 and TRBJ1-1, with D tentatively TRBD1 (6 bases). V shed 1 base and J shed 0 bases, with 6 bases lying between them. From germline, CDR1 is GTSNPN and CDR2 SVGIG (reference sequence). The CDR3 has 13 amino acids. CDR3 region: CAWSGQVNTEAFF. In DNA, the CDR3 is TGTGCCTGGAGTGGACAGGTGAACACTGAAGCTTTCTTT.

The V gene is TRBV7-3, the J gene TRBJ2-2; the D is unclear. This CDR3 comprises 13 residues. The V end was cut by 7 bases, the J end by 1 base, with 7 bases between. From germline, CDR1 is SGHTA and CDR2 FQGTGA. CDR3 protein: CASTSGNTGELFF. CDR3 nucleotide sequence: TGTGCCAGCACCTCGGGGAACACCGGGGAGCTGTTTTTT.

J is TRBJ2-1 and V is TRBV15; TRBD2 is a possible D gene (5 bases). This CDR3 has 13 residues. V lost 3 bases, J lost 7 bases, and 10 bases lay in between. Germline CDR1 and CDR2: LNHNV and YYDKDF (reference sequence). The DNA for the CDR3 is TGTGCCACCAGCAGGCAACGGGAAAATGAGCAGTTCTTC. It translates to CATSRQRENEQFF.

The chain couples TRBV18 to TRBJ2-3, with a weak D call TRBD1 (6 bases). CDR1 is KGHSH and CDR2 is LQKENI in the germline V gene. The length of the CDR3 is 14 residues. V was trimmed by 2 bases and J by 2 bases, leaving 8 bases between them. The CDR3 loop is CASSPNRATDTQYF. Here the CDR3 DNA reads TGTGCCAGCTCACCAAACAGGGCCACAGATACGCAGTATTTT.

This rearrangement joins TRBV6-5 to TRBJ2-4, with 7 bases fitting TRBD1. CDR1 and CDR2 (germline): MNHEY, SVGAGI. This CDR3 is 16 amino acids long. V lost 0 bases, J lost 0 bases, and 2 bases stayed unmatched. In nucleotides, the CDR3 is TGTGCCAGCAGTTACTCGGGACAGCTAGCCAAAAACATTCAGTACTTC. As protein: CASSYSGQLAKNIQYF.

The J gene is TRBJ2-7, the V gene TRBV11-2; 9 nucleotides line up with TRBD2. Per the germline V gene, CDR1 is SGHAT and CDR2 is FQNNGV. The CDR3 extends over 15 amino acids. V was clipped by 3 bases and J by 2 bases; unmatched bases: 5. The CDR3 loop is CASSLLASGTYEQYF. The DNA for the CDR3 is TGTGCCAGCAGCTTGCTTGCTAGCGGGACCTACGAGCAGTACTTC.

This chain links TRBV28 with TRBJ2-3; 8 nucleotides line up with TRBD1. The CDR3 is made up of 17 amino acids. The V and J ends lost 6 bases and 0 bases, in that order; junction bases with no gene match: 11. Per germline, CDR1 MDHEN and CDR2 SYDVKM. Here the CDR3 reads CASSRFSTGASTDTQYF. For the CDR3, the DNA is TGTGCCAGCAGCCGATTCTCGACAGGGGCGAGCACAGATACGCAGTATTTT.

The V gene is TRBV7-2, the J gene TRBJ1-5, with no clear D. V was clipped by 5 bases and J by 0 bases, with 11 bases between them. The CDR3 length is 15 residues. Germline V lookup: CDR1 SGHTA, CDR2 FQGNSA. The DNA of the CDR3 is TGTGCCAGCAGCCTGATCGGTGGTAGCAATCAGCCCCAGCATTTT. Protein: CASSLIGGSNQPQHF.

The V and J genes are TRBV11-2 and TRBJ2-3, with D possibly matching TRBD2 (5 bases). The CDR3 extends over 14 amino acids. Germline lookup yields CDR1 SGHAT and CDR2 FQNNGV. V was trimmed by 2 bases and J by 2 bases, leaving 8 bases between them. CDR3 DNA: TGTGCCAGCAGCTTAAAGGGAGTCACAGATACGCAGTATTTT. Protein: CASSLKGVTDTQYF.

CDR3 amino acids: CASSVAGQDYNEQFF. The CDR3 DNA sequence: TGTGCCAGCAGCGTAGCAGGCCAGGATTACAATGAGCAGTTCTTC. The rearrangement joins TRBV9 to TRBJ2-1; D ambiguous. Germline V CDR1 and CDR2: SGDLS, YYNGEE. The CDR3 loop spans 15 amino acids. The V end was cut by 0 bases, the J end by 4 bases, with 11 bases between.

This clone was found once. The chain carries TRBV28 and TRBJ2-7; weak D call: TRBD2 (6 bases). Germline-derived CDR1 and CDR2 are MDHEN and SYDVKM. This CDR3 contains 18 residues. The V end lost 7 bases, the J end lost 1 base, and 26 bases lay between the germline ends. Written as DNA, the CDR3 is TGTGCCAGCACTCCCCCGGTCGTGGGGGGAGGTAAGTCCTACGAGCAGTACTTC. Its translation: CASTPPVVGGGKSYEQYF.

The chain carries TRBV2 and TRBJ1-2, with D perhaps matching TRBD1 (6 bases). The V gene lost 5 bases and the J gene lost 3 bases, with 25 bases spanning the gap. CDR3 length: 18 residues. Germline-derived CDR1 and CDR2 are SNHLY and FYNNEI. This CDR3 reads CASSPSGGRVGIDYGYTF. The CDR3 bases are TGTGCCAGCAGTCCTTCTGGGGGCAGGGTAGGAATCGACTATGGCTACACCTTC. Supplemented by reference TRBV2 and TRBJ1-2, the full variable domain reads EPEVTQTPSHQVTQMGQEVILRCVPISNHLYFYWYRQILGQKVEFLVSFYNNEISEKSEIFDDQFSVERPDGSNFTLKIRSTKLEDSAMYFCASSPSGGRVGIDYGYTFGSGTRLTVV.

This chain links TRBV7-9 with TRBJ1-5, with D unresolved. The CDR3 is 14 amino acids. In germline, CDR1 is SEHNR, CDR2 FQNEAQ (reference sequence). Trimming cost V 7 bases and J 4 bases, with 14 bases left between them. The CDR3 nucleotides read TGTGCCAGCACCCGATCGGGGTTGAATCAGCCCCAGCATTTT. Translating gives CASTRSGLNQPQHF.

The chain couples TRBV6-5 to TRBJ2-1; TRBD2 matches 13 bases. Germline trimming cut 8 bases from V and 9 bases from J; bases unmatched to any gene: 10. Germline CDR1 is MNHEY and CDR2 is SVGAGI. The CDR3 has 15 amino acids. The CDR3 spells CASSAGTSGKVEQFF. The CDR3 DNA reads TGTGCCAGCTCGGCGGGGACTAGCGGGAAAGTTGAGCAGTTCTTC.

The chain has TRBV27 and TRBJ2-1; 8 positions agree with TRBD2. V lost 2 bases to trimming and J lost 2 bases; unmatched junction nucleotides: 2. CDR1 is MNHEY, CDR2 SMNVEV, per germline (reference sequence). The CDR3 runs to 15 residues. CDR3 nucleotides: TGTGCCAGCAGTTTAAGAGCGGGGGCCTACAATGAGCAGTTCTTC. As protein: CASSLRAGAYNEQFF.

This rearrangement joins TRBV5-1 to TRBJ2-2; tentatively, D is TRBD2 (7 bases). The CDR3 contains 17 residues. The germline V gene encodes CDR1 SGHRS and CDR2 YFSETQ. V was shortened by 2 bases and J by 6 bases, with 20 bases between the two germline ends. The CDR3 DNA sequence: TGCGCCAGCAGCTTAGAACGCGGGGGCGACTTTCCCGGGGAGCTGTTTTTT. Translation: CASSLERGGDFPGELFF.

V and J are TRBV2 and TRBJ1-3; D possibly corresponds to TRBD1 (5 bases). V lost 1 base and J 7 bases, leaving 11 bases between the germline ends. Germline V gene lookup returns CDR1 SNHLY and CDR2 FYNNEI. The CDR3 totals 14 residues. Here the CDR3 reads CASSEGTGWNTIYF. The CDR3 DNA reads TGTGCCAGCAGTGAAGGCACAGGCTGGAACACCATATATTTT. The whole variable domain, remainder taken from reference TRBV2 and TRBJ1-3, is EPEVTQTPSHQVTQMGQEVILRCVPISNHLYFYWYRQILGQKVEFLVSFYNNEISEKSEIFDDQFSVERPDGSNFTLKIRSTKLEDSAMYFCASSEGTGWNTIYFGEGSWLTVV.

The chain joins TRBV7-3 to TRBJ2-2; D not certain. Trimming shortened V by 1 base and J by 4 bases, and 4 bases separated the two germline ends. The CDR3 totals 13 residues. CDR1 and CDR2 (germline): SGHTA, FQGTGA. Here the CDR3 reads CASSLKSTGELFF. CDR3 sequence (DNA): TGTGCCAGCAGCTTAAAGAGCACCGGGGAGCTGTTTTTT.

This chain joins TRBV5-1 and TRBJ2-2; 9 positions agree with TRBD1. The V and J ends lost 2 bases and 6 bases, in that order; junction bases with no gene match: 2. CDR1 is SGHRS and CDR2 is YFSETQ in the germline V gene. This CDR3 has 14 residues. Here the CDR3 DNA reads TGCGCCAGCAGCTTTAGGACAGGGGCCGGGGAGCTGTTTTTT. Its translation is CASSFRTGAGELFF.

The chain couples TRBV28 to TRBJ1-5; 7 bases map to TRBD1. V lost 2 bases and J lost 2; bases outside the gene matches: 9. Germline V CDR1 and CDR2: MDHEN, SYDVKM. The CDR3 is 17 amino acids. The CDR3 loop reads CASSLRRGQSGNQPQHF. In DNA, the CDR3 is TGTGCCAGCAGTTTAAGGAGGGGGCAATCTGGCAATCAGCCCCAGCATTTT.

The chain carries TRBV9 and TRBJ2-7, with D perhaps TRBD1 (5 bases). V lost 0 bases to trimming and J lost 2 bases, with 9 bases between them. This CDR3 is 14 amino acids long. Germline V gene data show CDR1 as SGDLS and CDR2 as YYNGEE. The DNA for the CDR3 is TGTGCCAGCAGCGTAGACGACAGACCCTACGAGCAGTACTTC. This codes for CASSVDDRPYEQYF.